The clone carrying this T cell receptor beta chain was detected many times. Its antigen is still unknown. The authors built TCR beta libraries using iRepertoire HTBI primers and Arm-PCR of CDR3 regions. TCRdb redid the calling of the multiplex PCR reads with MiXCR, one entry per CDR3 protein. The sample holds about 290,000 distinct CDR3 sequences; approximately 20% are singletons and the top ten take 45% to 70%. The sample is drawn from a study of regulatory T cells in long-lasting Graves disease. Study details: With positive TSH receptor antibodies and over 5 years of antithyroid drugs, Graves' disease was considered persistent. General study results and limits: Limited sample numbers may have lowered accuracy. TRBV28, TRBJ1-2 and TRBJ2-5 were segments that persistent disease favored. Patients with persistent Graves' had lower TCR diversity than newly diagnosed patients.

The CDR3 is made up of 15 amino acids. V was pared by 6 bases and J by 5 bases, with 8 bases of the junction left unmatched. Germline V gene lookup returns CDR1 MDHEN and CDR2 SYDVKM. Specified time point: persistent/refractory GD, antithyroid drugs over 5 years with positive TRAb. Generation of the TCR library employed RNA extracted from PBMCs. The sequencing here drew on peripheral blood mononuclear cells (PBMCs), taken when the disease was refractory, from a patient treated with antithyroid drugs. This TCR came from a female donor with Graves disease. The gene calls are TRBV28 and TRBJ1-4, with 8 bases that match TRBD1. The CDR3 loop is CASSSGQAINEKLFF. CDR3 nucleotides: TGTGCCAGCAGCTCGGGACAGGCCATAAATGAAAAACTGTTTTTT.